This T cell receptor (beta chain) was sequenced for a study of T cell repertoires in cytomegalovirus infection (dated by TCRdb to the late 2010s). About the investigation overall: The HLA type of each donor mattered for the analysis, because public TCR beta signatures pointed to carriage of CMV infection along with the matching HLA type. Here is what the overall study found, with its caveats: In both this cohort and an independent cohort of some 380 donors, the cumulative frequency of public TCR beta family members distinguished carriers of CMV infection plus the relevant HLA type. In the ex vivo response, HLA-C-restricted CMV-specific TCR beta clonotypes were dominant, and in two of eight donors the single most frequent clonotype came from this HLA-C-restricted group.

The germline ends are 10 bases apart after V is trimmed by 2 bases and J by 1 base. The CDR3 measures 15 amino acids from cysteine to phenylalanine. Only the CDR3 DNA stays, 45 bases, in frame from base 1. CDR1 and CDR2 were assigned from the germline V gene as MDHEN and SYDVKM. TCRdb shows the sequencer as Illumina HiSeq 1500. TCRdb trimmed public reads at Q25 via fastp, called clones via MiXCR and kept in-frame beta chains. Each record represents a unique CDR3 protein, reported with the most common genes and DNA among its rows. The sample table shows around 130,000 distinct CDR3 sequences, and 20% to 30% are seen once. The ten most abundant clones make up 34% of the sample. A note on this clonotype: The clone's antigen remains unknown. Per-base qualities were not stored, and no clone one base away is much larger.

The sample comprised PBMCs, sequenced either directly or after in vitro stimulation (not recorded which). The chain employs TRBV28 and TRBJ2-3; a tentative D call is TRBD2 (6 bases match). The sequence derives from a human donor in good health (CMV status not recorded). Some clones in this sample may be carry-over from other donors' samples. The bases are TGTGCCAGCAGTTTAATAGCGGACCGCACAGATACGCAGTATTTT. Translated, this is CASSLIADRTDTQYF.